This T cell receptor beta chain appears in the sequencing data of a study of regulatory and conventional T cells in RAG deficiency. The study's findings and limits: Shorter CDR3s in all patient subsets; >75% Treg-Tconv overlap in Omenn. Other subsets showed roughly 9.9-fold reductions, but Treg unique TCR beta sequences fell about 100-fold in these patients. Shannon entropy fell and Simpson indices rose in RAG-deficient patients.

CDR3 length: 15 residues. Germline CDR1 and CDR2: SGHNT and YYREEE (reference sequence). Unmatched junction bases numbered 4, after V lost 3 bases and J lost 4 bases. The method was immunoSEQ multiplex PCR; TCRdb's version includes in-frame clones alone and lacks a portion of them. The sample has about 9,400 clones, roughly 90% seen once. Regulatory T cells were sorted from blood as CD4+ CD25-high CD127-low cells. With regard to this clone: What it binds is not known.

The same specimen was also included in a second study, on regulatory T cells. That work contributes: Primers: 52 TRBV forward and 13 TRBJ reverse.

The chain joins TRBV5-4 to TRBJ1-1; 12 nucleotides align to TRBD1. Sample: Tregs sorted from blood. The sequence came from a human donor in good health. The CDR3 loop reads CASSSGTGGLTEAFF. The CDR3 coding sequence is TGTGCCAGCAGCTCCGGGACAGGGGGCCTCACTGAAGCTTTCTTT.